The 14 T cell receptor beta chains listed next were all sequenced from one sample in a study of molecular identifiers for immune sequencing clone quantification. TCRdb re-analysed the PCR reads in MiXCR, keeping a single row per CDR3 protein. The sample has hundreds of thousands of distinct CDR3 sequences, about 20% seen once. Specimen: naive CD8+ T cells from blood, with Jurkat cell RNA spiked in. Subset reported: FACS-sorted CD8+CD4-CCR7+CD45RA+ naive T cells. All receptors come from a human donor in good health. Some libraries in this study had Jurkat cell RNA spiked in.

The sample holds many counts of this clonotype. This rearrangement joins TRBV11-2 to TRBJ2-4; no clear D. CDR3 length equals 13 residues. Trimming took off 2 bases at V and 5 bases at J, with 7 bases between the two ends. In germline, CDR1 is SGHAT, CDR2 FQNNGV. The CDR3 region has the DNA TGTGCCAGCAGCTTAATCGTTCAAAACATTCAGTACTTC. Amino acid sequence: CASSLIVQNIQYF.

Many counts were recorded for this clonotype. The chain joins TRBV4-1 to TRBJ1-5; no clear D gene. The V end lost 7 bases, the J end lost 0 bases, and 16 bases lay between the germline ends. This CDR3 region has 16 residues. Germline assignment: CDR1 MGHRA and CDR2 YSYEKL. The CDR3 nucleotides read TGCGCCAGCACCCCGACGGCGAGAAATAGCAATCAGCCCCAGCATTTT. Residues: CASTPTARNSNQPQHF.

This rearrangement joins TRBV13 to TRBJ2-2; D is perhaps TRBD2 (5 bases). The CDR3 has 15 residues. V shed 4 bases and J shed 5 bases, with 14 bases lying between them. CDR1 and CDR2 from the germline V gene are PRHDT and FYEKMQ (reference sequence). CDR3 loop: CASSYLVGGTGELFF. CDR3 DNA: TGTGCCAGCAGCTACCTCGTAGGAGGAACCGGGGAGCTGTTTTTT. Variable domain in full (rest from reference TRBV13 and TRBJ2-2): AAGVIQSPRHLIKEKRETATLKCYPIPRHDTVYWYQQGPGQDPQFLISFYEKMQSDKGSIPDRFSAQQFSDYHSELNMSSLELGDSALYFCASSYLVGGTGELFFGEGSRLTVL.

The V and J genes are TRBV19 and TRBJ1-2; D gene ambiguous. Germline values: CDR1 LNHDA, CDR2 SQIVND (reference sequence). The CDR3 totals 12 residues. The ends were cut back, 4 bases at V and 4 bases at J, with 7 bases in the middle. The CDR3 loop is CASSTKTYGYTF. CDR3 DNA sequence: TGTGCCAGTAGTACCAAAACCTATGGCTACACCTTC. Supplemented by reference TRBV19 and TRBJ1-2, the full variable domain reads DGGITQSPKYLFRKEGQNVTLSCEQNLNHDAMYWYRQDPGQGLRLIYYSQIVNDFQKGDIAEGYSVSREKKESFPLTVTSAQKNPTAFYLCASSTKTYGYTFGSGTRLTVV.

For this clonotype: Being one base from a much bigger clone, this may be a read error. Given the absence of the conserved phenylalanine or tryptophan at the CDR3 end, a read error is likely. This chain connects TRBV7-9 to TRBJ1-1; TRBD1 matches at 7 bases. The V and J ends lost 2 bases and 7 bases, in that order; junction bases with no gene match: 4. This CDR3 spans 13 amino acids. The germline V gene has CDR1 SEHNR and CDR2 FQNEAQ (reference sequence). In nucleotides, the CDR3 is TGTGCCAGCAGCTTATGGGACAGACATGAAGCTTTCTCT. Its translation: CASSLWDRHEAFS.

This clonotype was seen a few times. CDR3 nucleotides: TGTGCCAGCAGCTTAATAGCGGAAGCCTACAATGAGCAGTTCTTC. Amino acid sequence: CASSLIAEAYNEQFF. The chain carries TRBV7-6 and TRBJ2-1, with D perhaps TRBD2 (6 bases). Germline CDR1 reads SGHVS; CDR2 reads FNYEAQ. There are 15 residues in the CDR3. Trimming pared 2 bases from V and 2 bases from J, leaving 10 bases between.

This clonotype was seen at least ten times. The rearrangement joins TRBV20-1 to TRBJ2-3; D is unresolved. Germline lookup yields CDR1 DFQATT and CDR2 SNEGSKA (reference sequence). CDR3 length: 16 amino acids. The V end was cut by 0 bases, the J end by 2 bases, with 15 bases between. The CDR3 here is CSARDGLDPHTDTQYF. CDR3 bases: TGCAGTGCTAGAGATGGCCTGGACCCCCACACAGATACGCAGTATTTT.

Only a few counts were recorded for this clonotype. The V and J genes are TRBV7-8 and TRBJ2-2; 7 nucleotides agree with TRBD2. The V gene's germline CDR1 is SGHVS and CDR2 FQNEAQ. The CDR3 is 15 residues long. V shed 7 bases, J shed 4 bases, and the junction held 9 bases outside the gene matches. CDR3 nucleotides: TGTGCCAGCACCGGGGGGACTCCTGTCACCGGGGAGCTGTTTTTT. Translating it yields CASTGGTPVTGELFF.

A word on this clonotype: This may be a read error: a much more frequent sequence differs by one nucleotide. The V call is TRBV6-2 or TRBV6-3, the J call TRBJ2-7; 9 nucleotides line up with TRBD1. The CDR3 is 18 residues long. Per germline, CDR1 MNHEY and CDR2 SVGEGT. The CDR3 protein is CASSYGILTGTGPYEQCF. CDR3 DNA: TGTGCCAGCAGTTACGGGATCCTGACCGGGACAGGGCCCTACGAGCAGTGCTTC.

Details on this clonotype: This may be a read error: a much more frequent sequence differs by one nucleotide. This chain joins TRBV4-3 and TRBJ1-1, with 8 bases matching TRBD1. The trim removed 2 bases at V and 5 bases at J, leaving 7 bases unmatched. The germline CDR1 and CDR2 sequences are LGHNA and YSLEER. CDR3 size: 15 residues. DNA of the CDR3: TGCGCCAGCAGCCAAACTGGGACAGGTCAAACTGAAGCTTTCTTT. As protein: CASSQTGTGQTEAFF.

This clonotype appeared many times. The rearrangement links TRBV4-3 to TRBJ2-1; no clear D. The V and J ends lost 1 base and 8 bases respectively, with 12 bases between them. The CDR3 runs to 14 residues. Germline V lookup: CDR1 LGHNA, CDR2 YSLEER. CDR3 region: CASSQAFPAHEQFF. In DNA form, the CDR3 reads TGCGCCAGCAGCCAAGCATTCCCTGCCCATGAGCAGTTCTTC.

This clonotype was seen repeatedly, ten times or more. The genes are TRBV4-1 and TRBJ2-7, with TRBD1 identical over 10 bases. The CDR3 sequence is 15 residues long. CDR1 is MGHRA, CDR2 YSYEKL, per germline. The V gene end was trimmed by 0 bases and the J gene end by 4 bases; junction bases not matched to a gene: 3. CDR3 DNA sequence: TGCGCCAGCAGCCAAGAGAGGACAGGGGGGTACGAGCAGTACTTC. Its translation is CASSQERTGGYEQYF.

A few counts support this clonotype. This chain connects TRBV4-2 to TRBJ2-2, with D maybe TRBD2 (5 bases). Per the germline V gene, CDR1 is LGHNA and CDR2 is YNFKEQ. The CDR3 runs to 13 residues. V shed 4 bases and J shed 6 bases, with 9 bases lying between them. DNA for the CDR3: TGTGCCAGCAGCCTGCCTAGCCCCGGGGAGCTGTTTTTT. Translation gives CASSLPSPGELFF.

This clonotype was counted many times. The CDR3 DNA reads TGCGCCAGCAGCCTGGCCGGGACAGGGCACAATGAGCAGTTCTTC. This translates into CASSLAGTGHNEQFF. This chain uses TRBV4-3 with TRBJ2-1; 9 positions agree with TRBD1. The CDR3 covers 15 residues. Trimming took 4 bases from V and 5 from J; bases not matched to a gene: 6. Germline V gene lookup returns CDR1 LGHNA and CDR2 YSLEER.